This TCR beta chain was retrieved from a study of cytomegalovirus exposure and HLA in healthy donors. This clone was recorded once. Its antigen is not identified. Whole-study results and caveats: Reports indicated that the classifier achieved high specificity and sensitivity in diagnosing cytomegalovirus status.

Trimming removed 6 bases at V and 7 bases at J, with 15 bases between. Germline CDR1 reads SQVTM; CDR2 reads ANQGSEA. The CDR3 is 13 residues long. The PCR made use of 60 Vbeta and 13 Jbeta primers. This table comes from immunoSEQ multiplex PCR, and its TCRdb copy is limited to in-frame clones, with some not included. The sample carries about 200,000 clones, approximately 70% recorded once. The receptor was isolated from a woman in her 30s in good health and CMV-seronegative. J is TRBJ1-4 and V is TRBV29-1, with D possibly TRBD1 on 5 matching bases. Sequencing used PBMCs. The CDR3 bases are TGCAGCGTCGGTGGAGGGGCGGGTGAAAAACTGTTTTTT. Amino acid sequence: CSVGGGAGEKLFF.